These T cell receptor beta chains were read from a single sample in a study of blood T cell repertoires in COVID-19. Method: immunoSEQ multiplex PCR; TCRdb's copy keeps in-frame clones and lacks some. Among 350,000 or so clones listed, roughly 87% were seen once. Material: PBMCs or T cells enriched from blood (not recorded which). These receptors were obtained from a woman aged 30 to 39 who had recovered from COVID-19. Both conserved end residues are part of each CDR3. Fields, in order: J gene, CDR3 length, clone size, V gene, CDR3 protein. Clone size is given for some rows only: seen once, a few or many times, or a class if the clone is expanded.

j_gene: TRBJ1-1
len: 14
abundance: .
v_gene: TRBV5-6
CDR3aa: CASSLAGRNTEAFF

j_gene: TRBJ1-1
len: 15
abundance: .
v_gene: TRBV18
CDR3aa: CASSPPPGTGTEAFF

j_gene: TRBJ1-6
len: 16
abundance: .
v_gene: TRBV11-2
CDR3aa: CASSTSGVSYNSPLHF

j_gene: TRBJ1-2
len: 18
abundance: .
v_gene: TRBV7-9
CDR3aa: CASSPSLRVPGTDYGYTF

j_gene: TRBJ1-1
len: 15
abundance: .
v_gene: TRBV5-4
CDR3aa: CASSDSVKGRTEAFF

j_gene: TRBJ1-4
len: 17
abundance: .
v_gene: TRBV7-2
CDR3aa: CASSTYRGSSTNEKLFF

j_gene: TRBJ1-2
len: 13
abundance: .
v_gene: TRBV28
CDR3aa: CASSVQGDYGYTF

j_gene: TRBJ2-3
len: 13
abundance: .
v_gene: TRBV12-5
CDR3aa: CASGMTGADTQYF

j_gene: TRBJ2-1
len: 15
abundance: .
v_gene: TRBV5-1
CDR3aa: CASSLSGGAYNEQFF

j_gene: TRBJ2-5
len: 13
abundance: .
v_gene: TRBV5-1
CDR3aa: CASSRPEEETQYF

j_gene: TRBJ2-7
len: 14
abundance: .
v_gene: TRBV6-5
CDR3aa: CASKAQGEPYEQYF

j_gene: TRBJ1-5
len: 15
abundance: .
v_gene: TRBV28
CDR3aa: CASSLRGGPNQPQHF

j_gene: TRBJ2-7
len: 15
abundance: .
v_gene: TRBV19
CDR3aa: CASSPGQGAGYEQYF

j_gene: TRBJ1-1
len: 16
abundance: .
v_gene: TRBV28
CDR3aa: CASRPLRDRANTEAFF

j_gene: TRBJ2-7
len: 15
abundance: .
v_gene: TRBV4-2
CDR3aa: CASSRTSAKPDEQYF

j_gene: TRBJ2-7
len: 14
abundance: .
v_gene: TRBV19
CDR3aa: CASSGGQGPYEQYF

j_gene: TRBJ1-1
len: 12
abundance: .
v_gene: TRBV29-1
CDR3aa: CSAEPISGGAFF

j_gene: TRBJ1-2
len: 12
abundance: .
v_gene: TRBV30
CDR3aa: CAWATTSYGYTF

j_gene: TRBJ2-2
len: 16
abundance: few
v_gene: TRBV10-3
CDR3aa: CAISAVQGPNTGELFF

j_gene: TRBJ2-7
len: 15
abundance: .
v_gene: TRBV4-3
CDR3aa: CASSQEFPGSYEQYF

j_gene: TRBJ1-1
len: 14
abundance: .
v_gene: TRBV2
CDR3aa: CASSQRRQNTEAFF

j_gene: TRBJ2-2
len: 15
abundance: .
v_gene: TRBV2
CDR3aa: CASSDRSASVGELFF

j_gene: TRBJ2-3
len: 15
abundance: .
v_gene: TRBV6-5
CDR3aa: CATRTIEGPTDTQYF

j_gene: TRBJ2-3
len: 19
abundance: .
v_gene: TRBV3-1/TRBV3-2
CDR3aa: CASSSNWLAGGHSTDTQYF

j_gene: TRBJ2-7
len: 14
abundance: few
v_gene: TRBV5-1
CDR3aa: CASRLDRFTYEQYF

j_gene: TRBJ2-5
len: 15
abundance: .
v_gene: TRBV4-1
CDR3aa: CASSRDRGLGETQYF

j_gene: TRBJ1-2
len: 13
abundance: .
v_gene: TRBV12-3/TRBV12-4
CDR3aa: CASKQGANYGYTF

j_gene: TRBJ1-1
len: 16
abundance: .
v_gene: TRBV5-1
CDR3aa: CASSLVGGTTNTEAFF

j_gene: TRBJ2-7
len: 16
abundance: .
v_gene: TRBV6-5
CDR3aa: CASSYRTGRVFHEQYF

j_gene: TRBJ2-3
len: 13
abundance: .
v_gene: TRBV30
CDR3aa: CAWSVGPPDTQYF

j_gene: TRBJ2-2
len: 15
abundance: .
v_gene: TRBV2
CDR3aa: CASRAGTGASGELFF